The clone carrying this T cell receptor (beta chain) came up a few times. The CDR3 is 15 residues long. Trimming left V 6 bases short and J 2 bases short, with 15 bases between. Germline values: CDR1 SEHNR, CDR2 FQNEAQ (reference sequence). TCRdb analysed the RT-PCR reads with MiXCR anew, one entry per CDR3 protein. There are approximately 720,000 distinct CDR3 sequences in the sample; approximately 15% occur only once, and roughly 3.9% lies in the top ten. J is TRBJ2-3 and V is TRBV7-9; weak D call: TRBD1 (6 bases). The sequenced sample consisted of memory CD4+ T cells from blood. The sequence derives from a female donor in good health, serving as a healthy control. The CDR3 region is CASRNRGQPTDTQYF. In DNA form, the CDR3 reads TGTGCCAGCAGGAACCGTGGACAGCCCACAGATACGCAGTATTTT.